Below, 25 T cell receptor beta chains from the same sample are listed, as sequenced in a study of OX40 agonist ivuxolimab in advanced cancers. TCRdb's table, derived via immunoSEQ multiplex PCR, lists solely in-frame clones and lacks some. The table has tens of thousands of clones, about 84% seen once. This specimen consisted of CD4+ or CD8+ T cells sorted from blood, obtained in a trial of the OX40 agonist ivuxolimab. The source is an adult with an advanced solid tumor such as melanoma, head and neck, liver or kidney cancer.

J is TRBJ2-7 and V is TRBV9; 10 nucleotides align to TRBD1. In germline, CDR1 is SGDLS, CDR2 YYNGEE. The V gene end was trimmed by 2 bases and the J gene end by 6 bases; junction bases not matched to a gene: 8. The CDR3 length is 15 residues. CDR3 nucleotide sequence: TGTGCCAGCAGCGTCTCCGGGACAGGGGATGGCGAGCAGTACTTC. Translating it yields CASSVSGTGDGEQYF.

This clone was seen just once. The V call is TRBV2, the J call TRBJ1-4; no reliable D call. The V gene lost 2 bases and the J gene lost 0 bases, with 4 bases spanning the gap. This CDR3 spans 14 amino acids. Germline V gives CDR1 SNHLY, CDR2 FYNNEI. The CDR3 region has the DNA TGTGCCAGCAGTGAACGGACAACTAATGAAAAACTGTTTTTT. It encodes CASSERTTNEKLFF.

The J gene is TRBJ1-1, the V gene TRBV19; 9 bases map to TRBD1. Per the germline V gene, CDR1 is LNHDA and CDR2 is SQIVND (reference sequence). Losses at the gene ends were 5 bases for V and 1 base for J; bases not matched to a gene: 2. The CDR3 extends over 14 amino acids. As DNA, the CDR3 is TGTGCCAGTAGTTACAGGGGGCGGAACACTGAAGCTTTCTTT. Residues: CASSYRGRNTEAFF.

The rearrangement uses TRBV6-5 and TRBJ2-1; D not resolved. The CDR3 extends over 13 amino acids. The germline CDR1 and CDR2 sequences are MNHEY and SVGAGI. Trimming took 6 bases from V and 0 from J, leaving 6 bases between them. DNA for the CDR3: TGTGCCAGCAGGGCTAGCTCCTACAATGAGCAGTTCTTC. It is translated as CASRASSYNEQFF.

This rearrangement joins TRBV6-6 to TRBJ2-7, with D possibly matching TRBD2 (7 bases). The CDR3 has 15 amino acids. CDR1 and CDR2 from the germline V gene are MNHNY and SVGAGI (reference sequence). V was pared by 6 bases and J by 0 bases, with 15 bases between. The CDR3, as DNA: TGTGCCAGCAGAGGCGGCGGGGGCCGCTCCTACGAGCAGTACTTC. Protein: CASRGGGGRSYEQYF.

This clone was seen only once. CDR3 DNA sequence: TGTGCCAGTGCAAGGGGGCAAAGCAATCAGCCCCAGCATTTT. Its protein is CASARGQSNQPQHF. V and J are TRBV19 and TRBJ1-5, with 7 bases matching TRBD1. Trimming removed 8 bases from V and 1 base from J; junction bases left unmatched: 5. Germline CDR1 and CDR2: LNHDA and SQIVND (reference sequence). The length of the CDR3 is 14 residues.

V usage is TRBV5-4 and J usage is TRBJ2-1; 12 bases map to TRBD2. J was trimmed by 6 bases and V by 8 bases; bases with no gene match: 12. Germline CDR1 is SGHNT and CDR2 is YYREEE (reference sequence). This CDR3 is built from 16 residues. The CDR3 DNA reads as TGTGCCAGTCACCTCGGCACTAGCGGGGGGACCAATGAGCAGTTCTTC. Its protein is CASHLGTSGGTNEQFF. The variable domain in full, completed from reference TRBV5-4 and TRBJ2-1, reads ETGVTQSPTHLIKTRGQQVTLRCSSQSGHNTVSWYQQALGQGPQFIFQYYREEENGRGNFPPRFSGLQFPNYSSELNVNALELDDSALYLCASHLGTSGGTNEQFFGPGTRLTVL.

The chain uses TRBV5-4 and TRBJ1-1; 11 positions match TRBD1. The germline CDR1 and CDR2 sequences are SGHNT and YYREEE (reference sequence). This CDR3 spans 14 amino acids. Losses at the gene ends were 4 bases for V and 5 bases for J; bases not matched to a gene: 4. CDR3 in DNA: TGTGCCAGCAGCCCGGACAGGGGGCGGACTGAAGCTTTCTTT. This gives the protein CASSPDRGRTEAFF.

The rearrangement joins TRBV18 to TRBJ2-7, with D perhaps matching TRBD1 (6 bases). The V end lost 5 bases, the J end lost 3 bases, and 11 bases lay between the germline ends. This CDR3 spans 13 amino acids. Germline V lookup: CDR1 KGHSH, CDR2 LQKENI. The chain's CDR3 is CASSTRDNYEQYF. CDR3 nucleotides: TGTGCCAGCTCAACACGGGACAACTACGAGCAGTACTTC. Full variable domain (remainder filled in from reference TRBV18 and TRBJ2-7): NAGVMQNPRHLVRRRGQEARLRCSPMKGHSHVYWYRQLPEEGLKFMVYLQKENIIDESGMPKERFSAEFPKEGPSILRIQQVVRGDSAAYFCASSTRDNYEQYFGPGTRLTVT.

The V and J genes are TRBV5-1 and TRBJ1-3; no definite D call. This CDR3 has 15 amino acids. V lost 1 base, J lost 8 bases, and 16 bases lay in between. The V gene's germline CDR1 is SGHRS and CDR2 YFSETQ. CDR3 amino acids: CASSLFTPDGDTIYF. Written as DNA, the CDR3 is TGCGCCAGCAGCTTGTTCACACCCGACGGAGACACCATATATTTT.

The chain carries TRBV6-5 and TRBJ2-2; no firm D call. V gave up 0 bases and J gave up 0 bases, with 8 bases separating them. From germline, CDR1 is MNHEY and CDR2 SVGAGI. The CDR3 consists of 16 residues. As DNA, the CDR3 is TGTGCCAGCAGTTACTCCCGGGCCCCGAACACCGGGGAGCTGTTTTTT. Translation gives CASSYSRAPNTGELFF.

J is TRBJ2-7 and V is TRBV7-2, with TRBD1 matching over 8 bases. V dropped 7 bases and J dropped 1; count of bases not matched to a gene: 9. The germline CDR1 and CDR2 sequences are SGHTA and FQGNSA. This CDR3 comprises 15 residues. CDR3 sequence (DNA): TGTGCCAGCACCATCACAGGGGGGTTTTCCTACGAGCAGTACTTC. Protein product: CASTITGGFSYEQYF.

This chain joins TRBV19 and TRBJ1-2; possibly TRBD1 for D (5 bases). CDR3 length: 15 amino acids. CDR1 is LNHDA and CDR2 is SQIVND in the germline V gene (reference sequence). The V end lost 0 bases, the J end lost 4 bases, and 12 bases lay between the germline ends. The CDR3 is CASSIDRGTGYGYTF. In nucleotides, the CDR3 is TGTGCCAGTAGTATAGATCGCGGGACGGGCTATGGCTACACCTTC. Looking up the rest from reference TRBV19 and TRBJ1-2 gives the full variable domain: DGGITQSPKYLFRKEGQNVTLSCEQNLNHDAMYWYRQDPGQGLRLIYYSQIVNDFQKGDIAEGYSVSREKKESFPLTVTSAQKNPTAFYLCASSIDRGTGYGYTFGSGTRLTVV.

The CDR3 reads CASSLSGGNTEAFF. In nucleotides, the CDR3 is TGTGCCAGCAGCTTATCTGGGGGGAACACTGAAGCTTTCTTT. This chain joins TRBV7-9 and TRBJ1-1; D is possibly TRBD1 (5 bases). The V and J ends lost 2 bases and 1 base respectively, with 8 bases between them. The germline CDR1 and CDR2 sequences are SEHNR and FQNEAQ (reference sequence). This CDR3 spans 14 amino acids.

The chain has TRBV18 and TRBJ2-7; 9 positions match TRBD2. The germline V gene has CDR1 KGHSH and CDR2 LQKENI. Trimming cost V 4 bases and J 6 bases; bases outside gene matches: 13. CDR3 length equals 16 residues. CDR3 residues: CASSQGTSQTSPEQYF. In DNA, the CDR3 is TGTGCCAGCTCACAAGGGACTAGCCAAACCTCTCCCGAGCAGTACTTC.

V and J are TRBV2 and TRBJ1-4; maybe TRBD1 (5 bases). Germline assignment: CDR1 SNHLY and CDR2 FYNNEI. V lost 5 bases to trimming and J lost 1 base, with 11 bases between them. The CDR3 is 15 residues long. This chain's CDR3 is CASSKTGLTNEKLFF. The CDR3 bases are TGTGCCAGCAGTAAAACAGGTCTAACTAATGAAAAACTGTTTTTT.

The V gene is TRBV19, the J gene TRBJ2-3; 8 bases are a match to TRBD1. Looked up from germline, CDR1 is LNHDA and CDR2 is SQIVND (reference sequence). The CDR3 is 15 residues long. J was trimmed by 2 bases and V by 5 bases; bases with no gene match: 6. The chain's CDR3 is CASSLYRGTTDTQYF. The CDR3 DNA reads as TGTGCCAGTAGTCTATACAGGGGGACCACAGATACGCAGTATTTT.

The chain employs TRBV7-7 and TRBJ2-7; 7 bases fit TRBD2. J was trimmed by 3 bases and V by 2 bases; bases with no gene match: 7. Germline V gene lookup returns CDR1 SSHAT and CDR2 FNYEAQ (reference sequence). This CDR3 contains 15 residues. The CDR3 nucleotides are TGTGCCAGCAGCTTACGCGGGGGAGGTAGCTACGAGCAGTACTTC. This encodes CASSLRGGGSYEQYF.

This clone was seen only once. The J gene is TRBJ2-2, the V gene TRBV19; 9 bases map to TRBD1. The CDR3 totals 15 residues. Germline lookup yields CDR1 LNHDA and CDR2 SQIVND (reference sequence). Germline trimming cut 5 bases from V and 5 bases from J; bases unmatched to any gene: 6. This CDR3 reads CASSLGQGGTGELFF. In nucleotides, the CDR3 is TGTGCCAGTAGTCTGGGACAGGGAGGAACCGGGGAGCTGTTTTTT.

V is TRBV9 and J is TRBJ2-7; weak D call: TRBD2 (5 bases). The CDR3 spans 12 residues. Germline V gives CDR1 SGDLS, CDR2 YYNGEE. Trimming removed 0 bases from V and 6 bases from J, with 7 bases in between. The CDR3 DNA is TGTGCCAGCAGCGTAGATCGGGGCGAGCAGTACTTC. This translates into CASSVDRGEQYF.

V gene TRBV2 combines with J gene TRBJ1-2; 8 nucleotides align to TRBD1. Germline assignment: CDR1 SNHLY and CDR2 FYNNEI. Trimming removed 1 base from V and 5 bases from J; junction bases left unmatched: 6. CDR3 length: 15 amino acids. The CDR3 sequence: CASSEGPGGPYGYTF. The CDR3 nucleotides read TGTGCCAGCAGTGAAGGCCCAGGGGGCCCTTATGGCTACACCTTC.

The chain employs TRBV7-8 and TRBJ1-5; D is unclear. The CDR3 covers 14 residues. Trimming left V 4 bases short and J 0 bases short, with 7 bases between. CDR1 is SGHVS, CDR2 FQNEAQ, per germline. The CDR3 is CASSSQASNQPQHF. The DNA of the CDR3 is TGTGCCAGCAGCTCTCAGGCTAGCAATCAGCCCCAGCATTTT. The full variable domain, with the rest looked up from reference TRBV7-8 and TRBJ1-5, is GAGVSQSPRYKVAKRGQDVALRCDPISGHVSLFWYQQALGQGPEFLTYFQNEAQLDKSGLPSDRFFAERPEGSVSTLKIQRTQQEDSAVYLCASSSQASNQPQHFGDGTRLSIL.

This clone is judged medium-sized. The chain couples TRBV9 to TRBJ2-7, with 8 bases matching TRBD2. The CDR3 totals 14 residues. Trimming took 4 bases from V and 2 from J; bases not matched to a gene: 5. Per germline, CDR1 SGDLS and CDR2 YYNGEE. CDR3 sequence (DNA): TGTGCCAGCAGCCCCGGTAGCGGGACCTACGAGCAGTACTTC. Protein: CASSPGSGTYEQYF.

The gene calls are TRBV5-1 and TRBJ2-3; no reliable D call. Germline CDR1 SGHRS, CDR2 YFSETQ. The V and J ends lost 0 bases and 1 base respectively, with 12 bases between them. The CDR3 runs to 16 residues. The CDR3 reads CASSLGSSPGTDTQYF. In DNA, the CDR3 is TGCGCCAGCAGCTTGGGGTCCAGCCCAGGCACAGATACGCAGTATTTT.

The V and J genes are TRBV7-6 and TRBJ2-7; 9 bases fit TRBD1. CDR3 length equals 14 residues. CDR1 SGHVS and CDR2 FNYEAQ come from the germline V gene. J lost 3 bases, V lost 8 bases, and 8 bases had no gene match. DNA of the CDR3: TGTGCCAGCTCTACGGGACAGGGTCTCTACGAGCAGTACTTC. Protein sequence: CASSTGQGLYEQYF.